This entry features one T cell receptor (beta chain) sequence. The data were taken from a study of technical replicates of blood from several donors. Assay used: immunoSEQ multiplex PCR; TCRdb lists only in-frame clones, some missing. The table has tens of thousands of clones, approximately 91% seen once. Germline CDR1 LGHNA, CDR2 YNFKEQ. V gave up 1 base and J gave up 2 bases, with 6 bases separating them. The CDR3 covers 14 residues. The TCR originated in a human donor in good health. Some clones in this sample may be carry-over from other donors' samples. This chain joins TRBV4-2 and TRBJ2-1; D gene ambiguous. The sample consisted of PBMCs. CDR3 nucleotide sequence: TGTGCCAGCAGCCAAGGCGAGCCCTACAATGAGCAGTTCTTC. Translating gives CASSQGEPYNEQFF.